This entry is about one T cell receptor beta chain. What it recognizes is unknown. An even split of each subset's genomic DNA across several immunoSEQ plates was performed. Method: immunoSEQ multiplex PCR; TCRdb's copy keeps in-frame clones and lacks some. The sample holds under 600,000 clones, more than 95% seen once. V was shortened by 3 bases and J by 6 bases, with 23 bases between the two germline ends. Germline loops: CDR1 SNHLY, CDR2 FYNNEI. This CDR3 region has 18 residues. This record comes from a study of shared clonotypes between healthy human individuals. About the research overall: Researchers drew samples from a couple of women and a few men aged 18 to 49.

Broader study findings: Generally, naive subsets came out with larger estimated richness than memory subsets. Clonotype sharing across several donors was observed for 4% to 5.5% of naive CD4 clonotypes.

The clonotype comes from a woman aged 30 to 39 in good health. The chain uses TRBV2 and TRBJ2-2, with D perhaps given as TRBD1 or TRBD2 (5 bases each). The sample consisted of naive CD4+ T cells sorted from blood. The subset here: CD45RA+ positively selected. CDR3 in DNA: TGTGCCAGCAGTGACCTAGGGGACGGAACACCACCGTCCGGGGAGCTGTTTTTT. Its translation is CASSDLGDGTPPSGELFF.